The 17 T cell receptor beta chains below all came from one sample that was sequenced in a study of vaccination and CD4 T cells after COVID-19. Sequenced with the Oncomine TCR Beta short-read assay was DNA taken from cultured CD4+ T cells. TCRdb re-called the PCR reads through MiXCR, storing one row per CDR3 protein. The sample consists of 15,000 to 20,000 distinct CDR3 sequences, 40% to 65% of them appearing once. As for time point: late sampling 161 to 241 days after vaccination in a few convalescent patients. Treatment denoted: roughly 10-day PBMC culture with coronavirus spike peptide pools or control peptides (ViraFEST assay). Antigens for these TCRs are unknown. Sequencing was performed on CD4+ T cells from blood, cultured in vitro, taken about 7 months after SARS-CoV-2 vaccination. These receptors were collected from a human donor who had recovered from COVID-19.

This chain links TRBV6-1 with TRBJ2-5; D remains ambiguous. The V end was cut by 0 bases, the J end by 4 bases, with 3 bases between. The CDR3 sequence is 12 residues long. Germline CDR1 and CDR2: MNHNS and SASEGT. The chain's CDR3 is CASSEAVETQYF. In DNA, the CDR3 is TGTGCCAGCAGTGAAGCCGTAGAGACCCAGTACTTC.

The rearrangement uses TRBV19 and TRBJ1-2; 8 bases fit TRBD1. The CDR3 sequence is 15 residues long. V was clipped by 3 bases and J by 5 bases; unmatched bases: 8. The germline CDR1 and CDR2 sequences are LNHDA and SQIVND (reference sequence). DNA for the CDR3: TGTGCCAGTAGTATGCAGGGGGCGAATTGGTATGGCTACACCTTC. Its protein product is CASSMQGANWYGYTF.

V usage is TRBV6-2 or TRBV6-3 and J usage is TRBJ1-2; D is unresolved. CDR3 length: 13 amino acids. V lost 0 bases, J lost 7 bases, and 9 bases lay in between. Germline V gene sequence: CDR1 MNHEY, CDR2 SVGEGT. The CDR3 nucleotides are TGTGCCAGCAGTTACTCAGGAGACCTTGGCTACACCTTC. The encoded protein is CASSYSGDLGYTF.

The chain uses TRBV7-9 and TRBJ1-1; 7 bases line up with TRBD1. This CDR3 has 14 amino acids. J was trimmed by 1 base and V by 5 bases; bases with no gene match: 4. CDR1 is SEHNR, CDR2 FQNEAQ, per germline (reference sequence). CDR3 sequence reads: CASSLGQANTEAFF. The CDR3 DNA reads TGTGCCAGCAGCCTTGGACAGGCGAACACTGAAGCTTTCTTT.

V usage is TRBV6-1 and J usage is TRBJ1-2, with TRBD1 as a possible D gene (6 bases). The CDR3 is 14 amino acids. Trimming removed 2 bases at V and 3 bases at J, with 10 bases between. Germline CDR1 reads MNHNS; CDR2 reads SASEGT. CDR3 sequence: CASSESTGHYGYTF. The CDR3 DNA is TGTGCCAGCAGTGAAAGTACAGGGCACTATGGCTACACCTTC.

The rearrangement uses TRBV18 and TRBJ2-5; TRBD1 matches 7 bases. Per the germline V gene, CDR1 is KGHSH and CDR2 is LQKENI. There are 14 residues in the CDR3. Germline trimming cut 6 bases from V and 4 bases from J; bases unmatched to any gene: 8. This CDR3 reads CASSPDRAGETQYF. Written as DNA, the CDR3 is TGTGCCAGCTCTCCCGACAGGGCCGGAGAGACCCAGTACTTC.

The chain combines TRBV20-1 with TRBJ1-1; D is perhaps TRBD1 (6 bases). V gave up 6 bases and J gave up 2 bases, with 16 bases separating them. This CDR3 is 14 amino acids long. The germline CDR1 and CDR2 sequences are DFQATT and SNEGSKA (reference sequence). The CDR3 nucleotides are TGCAGTGCCTATCGGGACACTTTAAACACTGAAGCTTTCTTT. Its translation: CSAYRDTLNTEAFF.

The DNA for the CDR3 is TGTGCCAGCAGCCCATCCGGGGGCTTTCAGCCCCAGCATTTT. This sequence encodes CASSPSGGFQPQHF. V gene TRBV12-3 or TRBV12-4 combines with J gene TRBJ1-5, with a weak D call TRBD1 (6 bases). The germline V and J ends were trimmed by 6 bases and 6 bases, with 15 bases remaining between them. The CDR3 is 14 amino acids.

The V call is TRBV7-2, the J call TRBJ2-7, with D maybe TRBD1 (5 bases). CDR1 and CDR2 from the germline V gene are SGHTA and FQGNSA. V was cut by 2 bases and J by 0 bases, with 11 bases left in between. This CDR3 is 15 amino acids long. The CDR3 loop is CASSLQGIISYEQYF. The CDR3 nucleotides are TGTGCCAGCAGCTTACAGGGCATAATCTCCTACGAGCAGTACTTC.

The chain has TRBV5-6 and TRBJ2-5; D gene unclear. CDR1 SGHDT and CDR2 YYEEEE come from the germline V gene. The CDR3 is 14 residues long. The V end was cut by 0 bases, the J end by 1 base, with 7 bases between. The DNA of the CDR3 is TGTGCCAGCAGCTTGGTCAGCTCCCAAGAGACCCAGTACTTC. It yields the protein CASSLVSSQETQYF.

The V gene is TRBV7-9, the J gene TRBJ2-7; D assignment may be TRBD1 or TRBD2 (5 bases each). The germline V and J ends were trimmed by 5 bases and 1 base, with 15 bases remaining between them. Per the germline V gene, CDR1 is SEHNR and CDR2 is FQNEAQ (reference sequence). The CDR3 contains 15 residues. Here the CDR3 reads CASSPSLGESYEQYF. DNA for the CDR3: TGTGCCAGCAGCCCCAGCCTAGGGGAGTCCTACGAGCAGTACTTC.

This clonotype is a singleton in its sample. The CDR3 bases are TGCAGTGCTAGAGAGCTAGCGGGAATGGTCTCCTACAATGAGCAGTTCTTC. It specifies CSARELAGMVSYNEQFF. V is TRBV20-1 and J is TRBJ2-1; TRBD2 aligns across 9 bases. The germline V gene encodes CDR1 DFQATT and CDR2 SNEGSKA (reference sequence). The V gene end was trimmed by 0 bases and the J gene end by 0 bases; junction bases not matched to a gene: 6. CDR3 length: 17 amino acids.

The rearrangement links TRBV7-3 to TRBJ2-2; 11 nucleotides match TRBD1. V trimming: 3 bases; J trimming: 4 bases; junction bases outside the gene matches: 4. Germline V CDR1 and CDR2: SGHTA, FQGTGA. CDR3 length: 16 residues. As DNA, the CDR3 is TGTGCCAGCAGCTTCGGGGGGACAGGGGGCACCGGGGAGCTGTTTTTT. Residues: CASSFGGTGGTGELFF.

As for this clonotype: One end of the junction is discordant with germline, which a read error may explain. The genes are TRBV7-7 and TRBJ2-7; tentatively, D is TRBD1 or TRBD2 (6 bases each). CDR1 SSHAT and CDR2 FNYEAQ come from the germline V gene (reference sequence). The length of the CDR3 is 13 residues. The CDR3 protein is CASSAGHNYEQYF. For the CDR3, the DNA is TGTGCTAGCAGCGCGGGACACAACTACGAGCAGTACTTC.

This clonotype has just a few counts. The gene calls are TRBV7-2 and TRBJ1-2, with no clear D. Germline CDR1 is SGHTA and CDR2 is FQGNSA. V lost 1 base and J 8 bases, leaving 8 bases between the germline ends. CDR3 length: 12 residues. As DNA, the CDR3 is TGTGCCAGCAGCTTAGATGATCGCGGCTACACCTTC. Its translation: CASSLDDRGYTF.

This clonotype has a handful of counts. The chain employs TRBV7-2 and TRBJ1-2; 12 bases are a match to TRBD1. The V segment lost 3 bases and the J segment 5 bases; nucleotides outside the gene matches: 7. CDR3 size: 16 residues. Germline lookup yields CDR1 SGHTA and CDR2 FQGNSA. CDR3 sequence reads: CASSFLGTGGRYGYTF. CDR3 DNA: TGTGCCAGCAGCTTTCTCGGGACAGGGGGCCGGTATGGCTACACCTTC. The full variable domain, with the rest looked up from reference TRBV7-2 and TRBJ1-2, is GAGVSQSPSNKVTEKGKDVELRCDPISGHTALYWYRQSLGQGLEFLIYFQGNSAPDKSGLPSDRFSAERTGGSVSTLTIQRTQQEDSAVYLCASSFLGTGGRYGYTFGSGTRLTVV.

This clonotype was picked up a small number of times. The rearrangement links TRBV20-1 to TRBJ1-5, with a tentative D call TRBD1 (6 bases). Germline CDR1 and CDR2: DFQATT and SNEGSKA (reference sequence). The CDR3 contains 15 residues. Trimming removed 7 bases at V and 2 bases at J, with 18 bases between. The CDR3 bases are TGCAGTGTCTCACAGGGAGGGAGTCGCAATCAGCCCCAGCATTTT. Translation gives CSVSQGGSRNQPQHF.